This TCR beta chain was sequenced for a study of OX40 agonist ivuxolimab in advanced cancers. Sampling of blood occurred at baseline, cycle 4 day 1, and cycle 7 day 1. In the case of this clone: Its cognate antigen is unknown.

The data were produced by immunoSEQ multiplex PCR, yet TCRdb's version contains in-frame clones alone and is incomplete. The sample contains 35,000 to 45,000 clones, roughly nine tenths of which appear only once. Study-wide findings and caveats: The study found that CD8+ T cells averaged more expanded clones than CD4+. By week 6 at 0.1 to 3.0 mg/kg, blood CD4+ and CD8+ T cells had expanded clonally.

Germline lookup yields CDR1 MNHEY and CDR2 SVGAGI. V lost 0 bases, J lost 3 bases, and 4 bases stayed unmatched. This CDR3 comprises 16 residues. This TCR came from an adult with an advanced solid tumor such as melanoma, head and neck, liver or kidney cancer. The V call is TRBV6-5, the J call TRBJ1-3; 8 bases line up with TRBD1. Source: CD4+ or CD8+ T cells sorted from blood, taken in a trial of the OX40 agonist ivuxolimab. CDR3 in amino acids: CASSYSAGGFGNTIYF. The CDR3 coding sequence is TGTGCCAGCAGTTACTCCGCAGGGGGCTTTGGAAACACCATATATTTT.